Below, 7 T cell receptor beta chains from the same sample are listed, as sequenced in a study of cytomegalovirus exposure and HLA in healthy donors. PCR employed 60 Vbeta and 13 Jbeta primers. Data came from immunoSEQ multiplex PCR; TCRdb stores just in-frame clones and leaves some out. The sample has 150,000 to 160,000 clones; roughly 77% are singletons. The sample comprised PBMCs. All receptors derive from a man aged 25 to 40 in good health and CMV-seropositive.

The chain links TRBV5-1 to TRBJ2-7; 8 bases are a match to TRBD1. Trimming removed 4 bases from V and 6 bases from J; junction bases left unmatched: 6. Looked up from germline, CDR1 is SGHRS and CDR2 is YFSETQ. The CDR3 contains 13 residues. Here the CDR3 DNA reads TGCGCCAGCAGCCTAGGACAGGGATCCGAGCAGTACTTC. This codes for CASSLGQGSEQYF.

This clone was recorded once. The chain couples TRBV5-6 to TRBJ2-5; D perhaps matches TRBD1 (6 bases). The CDR3 spans 17 residues. Trimming stripped 4 bases from V and 0 bases from J, with 19 bases between. From germline, CDR1 is SGHDT and CDR2 YYEEEE. The CDR3 loop is CASSRSGTHDYQETQYF. DNA of the CDR3: TGTGCCAGCAGCAGATCCGGGACACACGACTACCAAGAGACCCAGTACTTC.

This clone appeared a few times. The chain combines TRBV19 with TRBJ1-2, with TRBD1 matching 9 bases. After removal of 7 bases from V and 8 bases from J, the junction contained 14 bases not matched to a gene. The length of the CDR3 is 15 residues. Looked up from germline, CDR1 is LNHDA and CDR2 is SQIVND (reference sequence). CDR3 DNA sequence: TGTGCCAGTACCGATGGATTACAGGGGGCGTGGGGCTACACCTTC. Translated, it gives CASTDGLQGAWGYTF.

CDR3 DNA: TGTGCCAGCACCCAGGGGGGAACCTATGGCTACACCTTC. Translated: CASTQGGTYGYTF. The chain uses TRBV7-9 and TRBJ1-2, with TRBD1 matching 7 bases. Germline lookup yields CDR1 SEHNR and CDR2 FQNEAQ (reference sequence). The J segment lost 4 bases and the V segment lost 7 bases, leaving 6 bases of the junction unmatched. The CDR3 covers 13 residues.

Concerning this clone itself: The junction does not match germline at one end; this may be a read error. V is TRBV2 and J is TRBJ1-6; 7 bases are a match to TRBD1. This CDR3 has 16 amino acids. Per germline, CDR1 SNHLY and CDR2 FYNNEI. The DNA of the CDR3 is TGTGCCAGCATTGAACAGGGGCGCTATTATAATTCACCCCTCCACTTT. Its protein is CASIEQGRYYNSPLHF.

This clone was seen a few times. V is TRBV11-2 and J is TRBJ2-3, with 9 bases identical to TRBD2. CDR3 length equals 16 residues. The J segment lost 3 bases and the V segment lost 5 bases, leaving 9 bases of the junction unmatched. Germline CDR1 is SGHAT and CDR2 is FQNNGV. The CDR3 is CASSGGSGRRTDTQYF. For the CDR3, the DNA is TGTGCCAGCAGCGGCGGGAGCGGGAGGAGGACAGATACGCAGTATTTT.

This chain joins TRBV4-3 and TRBJ2-2; 7 positions match TRBD1. With V trimmed by 0 bases and J by 6 bases, 7 bases remained unmatched. Per the germline V gene, CDR1 is LGHNA and CDR2 is YSLEER. There are 16 residues in the CDR3. The DNA for the CDR3 is TGCGCCAGCAGCCAAGACAGGGGGTTTTTAGCCGGGGAGCTGTTTTTT. Encoded protein: CASSQDRGFLAGELFF.